This passage covers 6 T cell receptor beta chains from one sample sequenced in a study of blood T cells in healthy people across ages. A second about 6 to 12 cycle PCR used barcoded and J-beta primers. TCRdb re-called the 5' RACE reads with MiXCR, one entry per CDR3 protein. The sample has 550,000 to 600,000 distinct CDR3 sequences, 47% seen once. Sequencing was carried out using blood. These receptors originate from an elderly man in good health.

V usage is TRBV3-1 and J usage is TRBJ1-4; no definite D call. CDR1 LGHDT and CDR2 YNNKEL come from the germline V gene (reference sequence). The CDR3 extends over 14 amino acids. The germline V and J ends were trimmed by 0 bases and 8 bases, with 10 bases remaining between them. The CDR3 is CASSQDRRGEKLFF. The CDR3 nucleotides read TGTGCCAGCAGCCAAGATAGAAGAGGGGAAAAACTGTTTTTT.

J is TRBJ2-7 and V is TRBV29-1, with 13 bases identical to TRBD2. The trim removed 6 bases at V and 7 bases at J, leaving 12 bases unmatched. This CDR3 has 15 amino acids. From germline, CDR1 is SQVTM and CDR2 ANQGSEA. The chain's CDR3 is CSVSKPGLAGREQYF. Here the CDR3 DNA reads TGCAGCGTATCTAAACCGGGACTAGCGGGACGTGAGCAGTACTTC.

The chain carries TRBV29-1 and TRBJ2-5, with TRBD2 identical over 15 bases. V lost 8 bases, J lost 5 bases, and 12 bases stayed unmatched. Germline-derived CDR1 and CDR2 are SQVTM and ANQGSEA. The CDR3 consists of 16 residues. This CDR3 is CSLSRTSGRAEETQYF. CDR3 bases: TGCAGCCTTTCCCGGACTAGCGGGAGGGCGGAGGAGACCCAGTACTTC.

This chain uses TRBV6-5 with TRBJ1-1, with D unclear. V shed 2 bases and J shed 3 bases, with 13 bases lying between them. The germline V gene has CDR1 MNHEY and CDR2 SVGAGI. The CDR3 sequence is 15 residues long. CDR3 residues: CASSYNRGGDTEAFF. The CDR3 DNA reads TGTGCCAGCAGTTACAACCGCGGAGGTGACACTGAAGCTTTCTTT.

This clonotype was counted a single time. This chain joins TRBV7-9 and TRBJ2-1, with 11 bases identical to TRBD2. The trim removed 4 bases at V and 8 bases at J, leaving 7 bases unmatched. The CDR3 totals 15 residues. The germline CDR1 and CDR2 sequences are SEHNR and FQNEAQ (reference sequence). CDR3 protein: CASSSRTSGSYEQFF. The CDR3 DNA reads as TGTGCCAGCAGCTCGAGGACTAGCGGGTCCTATGAGCAGTTCTTC.

This clonotype has more than one count but fewer than ten. The chain recombines TRBV29-1 with TRBJ2-3, with 11 bases that match TRBD1. This CDR3 has 13 amino acids. Germline trimming cut 6 bases from V and 7 bases from J; bases unmatched to any gene: 6. Germline CDR1 is SQVTM and CDR2 is ANQGSEA. For the CDR3, the DNA is TGCAGCGTCTGGGGACAGGGGGTCAATACGCAGTATTTT. Translating it yields CSVWGQGVNTQYF.